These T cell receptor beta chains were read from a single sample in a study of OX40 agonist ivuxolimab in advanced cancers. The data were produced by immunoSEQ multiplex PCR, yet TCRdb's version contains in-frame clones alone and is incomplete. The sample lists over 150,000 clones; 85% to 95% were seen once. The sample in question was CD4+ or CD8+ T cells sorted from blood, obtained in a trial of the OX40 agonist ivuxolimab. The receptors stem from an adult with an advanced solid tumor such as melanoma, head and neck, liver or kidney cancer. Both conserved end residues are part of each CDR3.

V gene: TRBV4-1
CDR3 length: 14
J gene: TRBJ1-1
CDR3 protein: CASSQVSGGPRAFF

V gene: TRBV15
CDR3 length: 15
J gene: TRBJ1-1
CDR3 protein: CATSRETGAKTEAFF

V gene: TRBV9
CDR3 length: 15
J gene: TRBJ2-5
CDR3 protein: CASSPRGGQWETQYF

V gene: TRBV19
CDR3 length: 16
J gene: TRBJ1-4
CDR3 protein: CASSMGGGEHSEKLFF

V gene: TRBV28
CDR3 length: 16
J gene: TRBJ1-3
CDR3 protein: CASTQRDPLSGNTIYF

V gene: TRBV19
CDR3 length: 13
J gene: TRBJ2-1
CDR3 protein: CASRTGQYNEQFF

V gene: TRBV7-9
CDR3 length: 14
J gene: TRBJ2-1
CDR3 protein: CASSSGMFGNEQFF

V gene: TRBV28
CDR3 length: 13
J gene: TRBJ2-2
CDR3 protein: CAARGQNTGELFF

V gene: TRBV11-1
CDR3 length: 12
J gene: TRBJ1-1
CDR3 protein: CASSLRGTEAFF

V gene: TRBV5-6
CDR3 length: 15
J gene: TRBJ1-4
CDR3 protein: CASSRDRGLNEKLFF

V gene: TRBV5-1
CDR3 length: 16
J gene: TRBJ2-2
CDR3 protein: CASSPQTGRNTGELFF

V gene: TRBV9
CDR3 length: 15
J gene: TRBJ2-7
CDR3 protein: CASSQGQGVLNEQYF

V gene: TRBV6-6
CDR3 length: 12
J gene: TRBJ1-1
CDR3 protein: CASSLRDTEAFF

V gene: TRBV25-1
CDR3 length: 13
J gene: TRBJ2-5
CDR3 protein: CASSESPSETQYF

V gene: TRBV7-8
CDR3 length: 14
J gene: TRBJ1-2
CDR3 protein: CASSLGPQSYGYTF

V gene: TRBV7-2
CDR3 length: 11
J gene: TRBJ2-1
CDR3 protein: CASSLPNEQFF

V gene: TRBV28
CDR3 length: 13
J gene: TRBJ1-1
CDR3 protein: CASSIDVNTEAFF

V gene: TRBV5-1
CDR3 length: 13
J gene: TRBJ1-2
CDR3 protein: CASSAGTVPGYTF

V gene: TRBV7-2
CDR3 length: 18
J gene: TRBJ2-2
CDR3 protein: CASTSQGGGGANTGELFF

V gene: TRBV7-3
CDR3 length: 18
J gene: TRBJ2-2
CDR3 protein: CASSLMAHTQWDTGELFF

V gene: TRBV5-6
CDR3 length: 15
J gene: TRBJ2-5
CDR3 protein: CASSPRRGRLGTQYF

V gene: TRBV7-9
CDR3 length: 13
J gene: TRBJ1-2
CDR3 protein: CASSFGGQGVYTF

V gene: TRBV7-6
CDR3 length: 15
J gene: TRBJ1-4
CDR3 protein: CASSPRTGQGEKLFF

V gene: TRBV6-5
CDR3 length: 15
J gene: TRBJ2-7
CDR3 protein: CASSSTSGQAHEQYF

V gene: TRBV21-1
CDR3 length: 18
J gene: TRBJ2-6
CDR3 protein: CASSKAGDTISGANVLTF

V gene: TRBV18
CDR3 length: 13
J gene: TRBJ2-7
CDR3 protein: CASSPTVGYEQYF

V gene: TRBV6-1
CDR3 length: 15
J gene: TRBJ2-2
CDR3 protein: CASSIGGGGTGELFF

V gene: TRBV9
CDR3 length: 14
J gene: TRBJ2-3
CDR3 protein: CASSVGWHTDTQYF

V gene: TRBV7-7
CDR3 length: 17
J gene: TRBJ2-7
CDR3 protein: CASSLDLREREFFEQYF

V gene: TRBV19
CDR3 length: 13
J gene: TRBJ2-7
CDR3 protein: CASTIEWGYEQYF

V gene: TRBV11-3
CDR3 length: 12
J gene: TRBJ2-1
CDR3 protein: CASSLRHNEQFF

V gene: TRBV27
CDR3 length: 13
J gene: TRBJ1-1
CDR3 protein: CASSRQMNTEAFF

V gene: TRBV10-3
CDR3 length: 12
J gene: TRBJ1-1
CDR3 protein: CAIRAQNTEAFF

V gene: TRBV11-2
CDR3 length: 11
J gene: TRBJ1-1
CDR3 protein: CASSLRAEAFF

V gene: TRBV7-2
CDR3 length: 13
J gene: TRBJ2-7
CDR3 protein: CASSSTLGYEQYF

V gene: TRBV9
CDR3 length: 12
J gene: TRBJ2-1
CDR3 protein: CASSAQGFEQFF

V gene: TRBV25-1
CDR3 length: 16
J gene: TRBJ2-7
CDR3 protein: CASSEYRVGGSPEQYF

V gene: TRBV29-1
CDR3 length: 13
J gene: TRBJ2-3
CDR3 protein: CSVWGRYTDTQYF

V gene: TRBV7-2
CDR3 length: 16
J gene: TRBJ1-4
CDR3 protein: CASSRPRDRGGEKLFF

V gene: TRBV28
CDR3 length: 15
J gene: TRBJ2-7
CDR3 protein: CASRRGQGSSYEQYF

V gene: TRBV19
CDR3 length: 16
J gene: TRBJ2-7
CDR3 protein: CASSIKGGGHSYEQYF

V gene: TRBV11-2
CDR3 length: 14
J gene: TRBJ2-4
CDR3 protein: CASSFLGGGNIQYF

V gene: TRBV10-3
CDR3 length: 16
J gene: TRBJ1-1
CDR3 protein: CAISENLGGGRTEAFF

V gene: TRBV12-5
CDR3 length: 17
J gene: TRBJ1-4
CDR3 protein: CASGLLRGGQANEKLFF

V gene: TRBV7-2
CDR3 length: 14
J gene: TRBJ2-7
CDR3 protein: CASSPTGGAYEQYF

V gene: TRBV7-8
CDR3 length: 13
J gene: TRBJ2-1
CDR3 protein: CASSLEVKDEQFF

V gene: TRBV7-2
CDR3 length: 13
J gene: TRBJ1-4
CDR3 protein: CASSLEAGEKLFF

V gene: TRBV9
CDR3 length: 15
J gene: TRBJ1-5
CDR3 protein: CASSPAAGANQPQHF

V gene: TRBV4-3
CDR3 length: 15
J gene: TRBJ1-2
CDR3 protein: CASSHQTDLNYGYTF

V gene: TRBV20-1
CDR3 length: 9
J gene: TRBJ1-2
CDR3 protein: CSASDGYTF

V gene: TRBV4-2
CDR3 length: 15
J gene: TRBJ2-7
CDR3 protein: CASSLSGTGNYEQYF

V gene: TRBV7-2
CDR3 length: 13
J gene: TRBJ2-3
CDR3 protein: CASSPGSTDTQYF

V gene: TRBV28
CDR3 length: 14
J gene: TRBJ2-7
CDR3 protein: CASSPTRDPYEQYF